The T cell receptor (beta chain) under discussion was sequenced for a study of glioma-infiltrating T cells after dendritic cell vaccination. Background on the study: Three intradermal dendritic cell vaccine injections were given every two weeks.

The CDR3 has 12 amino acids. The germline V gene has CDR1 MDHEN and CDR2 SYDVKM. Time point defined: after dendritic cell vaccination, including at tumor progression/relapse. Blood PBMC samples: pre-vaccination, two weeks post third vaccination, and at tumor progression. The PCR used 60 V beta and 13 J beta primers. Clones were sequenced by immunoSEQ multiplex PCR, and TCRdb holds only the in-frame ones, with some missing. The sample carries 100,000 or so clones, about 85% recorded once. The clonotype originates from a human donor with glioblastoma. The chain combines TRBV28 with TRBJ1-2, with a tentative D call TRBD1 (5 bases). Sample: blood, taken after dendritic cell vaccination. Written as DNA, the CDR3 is TGTTTAGCCTCGGGGGGGTTCTATGGCTACACCTTC. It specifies CLASGGFYGYTF.